This T cell receptor (beta chain) was recorded in a study of T cells expressing NK-cell markers. Findings and limits, study-wide: There were four donors in whom these clonotypes also led the CD3+CD56-NKG2C+ fraction.

This CDR3 comprises 11 residues. Germline loops: CDR1 MNHNS, CDR2 SASEGT. For TCR beta, cDNA was produced by 5'RACE template switching with UMIs. TCRdb reprocessed the 5' RACE reads, with one entry per CDR3 protein and no DNA. Listed are 350,000 to 500,000 distinct CDR3 sequences; 7.3% falls within the top ten. Turning to this clonotype: What it recognizes is unknown.

The V call is TRBV6-1, the J call TRBJ2-1. This sequence was found in a woman aged 18-70 years in good health. The sequenced sample consisted of blood T cells: a sorted CD56 or NKG2C T cell subset, CD4+ or CD8+ T cells, or bulk PBMC T cells (not recorded which). The chain's CDR3 is CASSPNYEQFF.